Below are 18 T cell receptor beta chains sequenced from a single sample in a study of neoadjuvant anti-PD-1 for oral cavity cancer. Generated by immunoSEQ multiplex PCR, the TCRdb table keeps only in-frame clones and is missing some. The sample holds about 9,300 clones, around 63% seen once. Sequencing was performed on tumor tissue, taken before nivolumab (anti-PD-1) treatment. These receptors were collected from a person between 40 and 85 years old with oral cavity squamous cell carcinoma.

The V and J genes are TRBV28 and TRBJ1-3, with D possibly being TRBD1 (6 bases). The CDR3 spans 14 residues. CDR1 and CDR2 from the germline V gene are MDHEN and SYDVKM. Deletions cut 6 bases from V and 2 bases from J, with 11 bases between. CDR3 nucleotide sequence: TGTGCCAGCAGGCGAGGGGGGGCTGGAAACACCATATATTTT. This codes for CASRRGGAGNTIYF.

The genes are TRBV28 and TRBJ2-3, with TRBD2 as a possible D gene (6 bases). CDR1 and CDR2 (germline): MDHEN, SYDVKM. The V gene lost 9 bases and the J gene lost 1 base, with 14 bases spanning the gap. CDR3 length: 14 residues. This CDR3 reads CASKAGGGTDTQYF. CDR3 coding DNA: TGTGCCAGTAAAGCGGGCGGGGGCACAGATACGCAGTATTTT.

V gene TRBV4-1 combines with J gene TRBJ2-2, with TRBD1 matching over 9 bases. The CDR3 is 19 residues long. The ends lost 4 bases at V and 4 bases at J; junction bases unmatched: 16. Germline values: CDR1 MGHRA, CDR2 YSYEKL. Written as DNA, the CDR3 is TGCGCCAGCAGCCTCCGATACAGGACCGGGACAGGGTCCACCGGGGAGCTGTTTTTT. Translated, it gives CASSLRYRTGTGSTGELFF.

The chain is built from TRBV4-1 and TRBJ2-3, with 8 bases aligning to TRBD2. J gave up 0 bases and V 4 bases, and 12 bases lay outside the gene matches. Germline V gives CDR1 MGHRA, CDR2 YSYEKL. The CDR3 is 18 residues long. Written as DNA, the CDR3 is TGCGCCAGCAGCCTGCAACCGACTAGCGACACTAGCACAGATACGCAGTATTTT. Amino acid sequence: CASSLQPTSDTSTDTQYF.

This clone was observed a few times. The gene calls are TRBV29-1 and TRBJ2-7; D uncertain. The V end was cut by 4 bases, the J end by 2 bases, with 6 bases between. This CDR3 comprises 11 residues. Germline V gene lookup returns CDR1 SQVTM and CDR2 ANQGSEA. This chain's CDR3 is CSVGSTYEQYF. CDR3 coding DNA: TGCAGCGTTGGCAGTACCTACGAGCAGTACTTC.

V usage is TRBV5-4 and J usage is TRBJ2-7; the match to TRBD2 covers 7 bases. The junction had 9 bases not matched to a gene; V was cut back by 6 bases and J by 3 bases. This CDR3 contains 14 residues. Germline CDR1 SGHNT, CDR2 YYREEE (reference sequence). In DNA, the CDR3 is TGTGCCAGCACAGTACGGGGAGGGGACTACGAGCAGTACTTC. It is translated as CASTVRGGDYEQYF.

The CDR3 loop reads CASSYGPSYEQYF. CDR3 bases: TGTGCCAGCAGCTACGGGCCGTCCTACGAGCAGTACTTC. The chain combines TRBV5-6 with TRBJ2-7; D gene unclear. CDR1 and CDR2 (germline): SGHDT, YYEEEE. CDR3 length equals 13 residues. The V and J ends lost 3 bases and 1 base respectively, with 8 bases between them. Supplemented by reference TRBV5-6 and TRBJ2-7, the full variable domain reads DAGVTQSPTHLIKTRGQQVTLRCSPKSGHDTVSWYQQALGQGPQFIFQYYEEEERQRGNFPDRFSGHQFPNYSSELNVNALLLGDSALYLCASSYGPSYEQYFGPGTRLTVT.

V and J are TRBV9 and TRBJ1-2; D call uncertain. V dropped 2 bases and J dropped 7 bases, with 6 bases sitting between them. Germline V CDR1 and CDR2: SGDLS, YYNGEE. There are 11 residues in the CDR3. The CDR3 loop is CASSVPGGYTF. CDR3 sequence (DNA): TGTGCCAGCAGCGTCCCAGGTGGCTACACCTTC.

Here the CDR3 reads CASSRLRPSGGALGELFF. The CDR3 nucleotides are TGCGCCAGCAGCCGCCTCCGCCCTAGCGGGGGGGCGCTGGGGGAGCTGTTTTTT. The chain links TRBV4-1 to TRBJ2-2; 12 positions match TRBD2. Germline V gene sequence: CDR1 MGHRA, CDR2 YSYEKL. The junction had 14 bases not matched to a gene; V was cut back by 4 bases and J by 8 bases. The CDR3 totals 18 residues.

The CDR3 region has the DNA TGCGCCAGCCGGGGACGGGCAACTAATGAAAAACTGTTTTTT. It codes for CASRGRATNEKLFF. The gene calls are TRBV5-1 and TRBJ1-4, with D tentatively TRBD1 (5 bases). This CDR3 contains 14 residues. Germline CDR1 and CDR2: SGHRS and YFSETQ. V lost 7 bases and J lost 0, with 10 bases in between.

This clone was counted a few times. This chain links TRBV18 with TRBJ2-1, with 8 bases lining up with TRBD1. V shed 3 bases, J shed 6 bases, and the junction held 7 bases outside the gene matches. From germline, CDR1 is KGHSH and CDR2 LQKENI. The CDR3 contains 15 residues. For the CDR3, the DNA is TGTGCCAGCTCACCCTACAGGGGGATGGGCAATGAGCAGTTCTTC. Protein sequence: CASSPYRGMGNEQFF. The full variable domain, with the rest looked up from reference TRBV18 and TRBJ2-1, is NAGVMQNPRHLVRRRGQEARLRCSPMKGHSHVYWYRQLPEEGLKFMVYLQKENIIDESGMPKERFSAEFPKEGPSILRIQQVVRGDSAAYFCASSPYRGMGNEQFFGPGTRLTVL.

The chain carries TRBV21-1 and TRBJ2-7; the table calls TRBD1, which could not be checked here. TRBV21-1 counts as a pseudogene. The CDR3 loop spans 15 amino acids. CDR3: CASSKVRNSSYEQYF. As DNA, the CDR3 is TGTGCCAGCAGCAAAGTCCGCAACAGCTCCTACGAGCAGTACTTC.

This clone is medium-sized by share. The chain links TRBV4-1 to TRBJ2-7; TRBD2 aligns across 10 bases. CDR3 length: 15 residues. V lost 1 base to trimming and J lost 0 bases; unmatched junction nucleotides: 0. Germline-derived CDR1 and CDR2 are MGHRA and YSYEKL. The CDR3: CASSQASGSSYEQYF. The CDR3 DNA reads TGCGCCAGCAGCCAAGCTAGCGGGAGCTCCTACGAGCAGTACTTC.

The V gene is TRBV6-1, the J gene TRBJ1-2, with a tentative D call TRBD1 (6 bases). Trimming took off 5 bases at V and 7 bases at J, with 14 bases between the two ends. Looked up from germline, CDR1 is MNHNS and CDR2 is SASEGT. CDR3 length: 13 amino acids. CDR3 loop: CASSLGTTAGYTF. Written as DNA, the CDR3 is TGTGCCAGCAGTCTAGGGACAACAGCTGGCTACACCTTC.

V and J are TRBV12-5 and TRBJ1-1; TRBD1 matches 9 bases. Germline trimming cut 6 bases from V and 3 bases from J; bases unmatched to any gene: 5. This CDR3 is built from 14 residues. Germline CDR1 LGHNT, CDR2 FRNRAP. CDR3 in amino acids: CASGSGQGDTEAFF. CDR3 in DNA: TGTGCTAGTGGCTCGGGACAGGGAGACACTGAAGCTTTCTTT. Full variable domain (remainder filled in from reference TRBV12-5 and TRBJ1-1): DARVTQTPRHKVTEMGQEVTMRCQPILGHNTVFWYRQTMMQGLELLAYFRNRAPLDDSGMPKDRFSAEMPDATLATLKIQPSEPRDSAVYFCASGSGQGDTEAFFGQGTRLTVV.

In its sample, this clone was seen a few times. The chain has TRBV13 and TRBJ1-6; D is undetermined. This CDR3 contains 13 residues. Germline V gene lookup returns CDR1 PRHDT and CDR2 FYEKMQ (reference sequence). Deletions cut 1 base from V and 5 bases from J, with 3 bases between. CDR3 nucleotide sequence: TGTGCCAGCAGCTTAGCTAATAATTCACCCCTCCACTTT. It encodes CASSLANNSPLHF.

The V and J genes are TRBV27 and TRBJ2-7; maybe TRBD1 (5 bases). CDR3 length: 15 residues. CDR1 and CDR2 from the germline V gene are MNHEY and SMNVEV (reference sequence). Trimming took 0 bases from V and 2 from J, leaving 11 bases between them. The CDR3 DNA is TGTGCCAGCAGTTTATCGCAGGGTGCCCCCTACGAGCAGTACTTC. This gives the protein CASSLSQGAPYEQYF.

In its sample, this clone was seen a few times. V usage is TRBV6-1 and J usage is TRBJ2-1; TRBD2 is a possible D gene (6 bases). CDR3 length: 12 amino acids. CDR1 and CDR2 from the germline V gene are MNHNS and SASEGT. Trimming shortened V by 2 bases and J by 10 bases, and 9 bases separated the two germline ends. CDR3 sequence: CASSEWGLEQFF. In nucleotides, the CDR3 is TGTGCCAGCAGTGAATGGGGACTGGAGCAGTTCTTC.